The present entry profiles one T cell receptor beta chain with its context. Its target is unknown. Sequencing was performed with immunoSEQ multiplex PCR; in TCRdb, only in-frame clones are kept and a portion is missing. Of more than 300,000 clones detected, approximately 90% appear once; the ten largest clones hold just under 5%. Treatment: some 20 received Ad26.COV2.S at low or high dose, single or two shots; about 5 received placebo; per-sample allocation not given. Sample collection was performed on day 63 after the first vaccine or placebo injection. This record belongs to a study of Ad26.COV2.S vaccination and SARS-CoV-2 variants. Study-level information: Into the muscle, Ad26.COV2.S was dosed once or twice, 56 days apart.

This CDR3 spans 15 amino acids. In germline, CDR1 is MGHRA, CDR2 YSYEKL. V gave up 1 base and J gave up 4 bases, with 10 bases separating them. General study points: Responses of T cells in total may have been underestimated by the TCR breadth and depth analyses. Vaccine recipients posted higher spike-specific TCR breadth than their placebo counterparts.

This receptor was identified in a person between 18 and 65 years old who received the Ad26.COV2.S COVID-19 vaccine or a placebo. The rearrangement joins TRBV4-1 to TRBJ2-2, with a tentative D call TRBD1 (5 bases). The sequenced sample was peripheral blood, obtained in a trial of Ad26.COV2.S vaccine versus placebo. Here the CDR3 reads CASSQVQALTGELFF. CDR3 DNA sequence: TGCGCCAGCAGCCAAGTACAGGCGCTCACCGGGGAGCTGTTTTTT.